What follows are 29 T cell receptor beta chains derived from one specimen sequenced in a study of shared clonotypes between healthy human individuals. The assay was immunoSEQ multiplex PCR, and TCRdb's table has in-frame clones only and misses some. The top ten hold around 1.1% of the sample, which has about 2 million clones, 85% to 95% seen once. Naive CD8 isolation took CD45RO-negative cells positively selected for CCR7 and excluded terminally differentiated effector memory CD45RA+ cells. Source material: naive CD8+ T cells sorted from blood. These receptors originate from a man aged 18 to 29 in good health.

The J gene is TRBJ1-2, the V gene TRBV30; D is perhaps TRBD1 (6 bases). CDR1 and CDR2 from the germline V gene are GTSNPN and SVGIG (reference sequence). The germline V and J ends were trimmed by 3 bases and 4 bases, with 9 bases remaining between them. This CDR3 contains 12 residues. CDR3 residues: CAWSPDSYGYTF. The CDR3 bases are TGTGCCTGGAGCCCGGACAGCTATGGCTACACCTTC.

J is TRBJ2-7 and V is TRBV7-6; the match to TRBD2 covers 9 bases. Per the germline V gene, CDR1 is SGHVS and CDR2 is FNYEAQ. The V segment lost 5 bases and the J segment 2 bases; nucleotides outside the gene matches: 7. The CDR3 contains 15 residues. In DNA form, the CDR3 reads TGTGCCAGCAGCCTAAATAGCGGGGGAACCTACGAGCAGTACTTC. Protein product: CASSLNSGGTYEQYF.

This chain joins TRBV10-2 and TRBJ2-2; maybe TRBD2 (6 bases). Germline CDR1 is WSHSY and CDR2 is SAAADI. V was clipped by 6 bases and J by 1 base, with 15 bases between them. The CDR3 loop spans 16 amino acids. This CDR3 reads CASSGGGVVNTGELFF. The DNA for the CDR3 is TGCGCCAGCAGCGGCGGAGGGGTGGTGAACACCGGGGAGCTGTTTTTT.

This clone has only a few counts. The V gene is TRBV18, the J gene TRBJ2-6; D call uncertain. This CDR3 contains 12 residues. CDR1 KGHSH and CDR2 LQKENI come from the germline V gene. With 1 base removed from V and 9 bases from J, the gap between germline ends came to 4 bases. CDR3 bases: TGTGCCAGCTCACCACAGGACAACGTCCTGACTTTC. Amino acid sequence: CASSPQDNVLTF.

The V call is TRBV13, the J call TRBJ2-7; 14 bases agree with TRBD2. Germline trimming cut 5 bases from V and 0 bases from J; bases unmatched to any gene: 9. The length of the CDR3 is 18 residues. In germline, CDR1 is PRHDT, CDR2 FYEKMQ (reference sequence). In nucleotides, the CDR3 is TGTGCCAGCAGCCAGGGACTAGCGGGGGTTTATTCCTCCTACGAGCAGTACTTC. It specifies CASSQGLAGVYSSYEQYF.

This clone was recorded only once. The chain has TRBV6-5 and TRBJ2-7; D ambiguous. This CDR3 is built from 13 residues. The V gene's germline CDR1 is MNHEY and CDR2 SVGAGI. With 2 bases removed from V and 5 bases from J, the gap between germline ends came to 10 bases. The DNA of the CDR3 is TGTGCCAGCAGTTACGGCTGGGTGGACGAGCAGTACTTC. Translation: CASSYGWVDEQYF.

The chain has TRBV30 and TRBJ2-3, with 8 bases aligning to TRBD2. Trimming removed 0 bases from V and 6 bases from J; junction bases left unmatched: 8. Germline CDR1 reads GTSNPN; CDR2 reads SVGIG (reference sequence). The CDR3 is 15 residues long. DNA of the CDR3: TGTGCCTGGAGTGTAACAGCGGGAGCGGCTGATACGCAGTATTTT. As protein: CAWSVTAGAADTQYF.

Here the CDR3 DNA reads TGTGCCTGGGACCGGCAGGGGGCTGAAGCTTTCTTT. Amino acids: CAWDRQGAEAFF. The chain recombines TRBV30 with TRBJ1-1; 7 bases are shared with TRBD1. V shed 5 bases and J 6 bases; nucleotides not matched to a gene: 6. The CDR3 loop spans 12 amino acids. Germline lookup yields CDR1 GTSNPN and CDR2 SVGIG (reference sequence).

The V and J genes are TRBV4-1 and TRBJ2-5; tentative D call: TRBD2 (5 bases). This CDR3 is built from 13 residues. From germline, CDR1 is MGHRA and CDR2 YSYEKL. V was shortened by 1 base and J by 7 bases, with 10 bases between the two germline ends. CDR3 in amino acids: CASSQVGEPTQYF. CDR3 sequence (DNA): TGCGCCAGCAGCCAAGTGGGAGAACCGACCCAGTACTTC.

This clone was picked up one time. The V and J genes are TRBV5-1 and TRBJ1-1; no firm D call. This CDR3 spans 16 amino acids. The germline gives CDR1 SGHRS, CDR2 YFSETQ. The V end was cut by 4 bases, the J end by 2 bases, with 18 bases between. DNA for the CDR3: TGCGCCAGCAGCCCGGGGATAGTAGTCGCTAACACTGAAGCTTTCTTT. Amino acids: CASSPGIVVANTEAFF.

Points on this clone: This specimen includes other DNA sequences encoding the same CDR3. As DNA, the CDR3 is TGTGCCAGTAGTATAAGGGGACCCAGCTACGAGCAGTACTTC. Its protein product is CASSIRGPSYEQYF. The chain joins TRBV19 to TRBJ2-7, with D possibly being TRBD1 or TRBD2 (5 bases each). The CDR3 has 14 amino acids. V was trimmed by 2 bases and J by 3 bases, leaving 11 bases between them. Germline V lookup: CDR1 LNHDA, CDR2 SQIVND (reference sequence).

There are a few counts of this clone. The same CDR3 is also encoded by other DNA sequences in this sample. V is TRBV27 and J is TRBJ2-1; D gene uncertain. The V and J ends lost 1 base and 7 bases respectively, with 5 bases between them. The CDR3 loop spans 12 amino acids. Germline-derived CDR1 and CDR2 are MNHEY and SMNVEV (reference sequence). CDR3: CASSLLGNEQFF. CDR3 sequence (DNA): TGTGCCAGCAGTTTATTGGGGAATGAGCAGTTCTTC.

This sequence joins TRBV7-2 and TRBJ2-7; 12 bases align to TRBD1. Germline V gives CDR1 SGHTA, CDR2 FQGNSA. This CDR3 has 16 residues. V lost 4 bases and J lost 5; bases outside the gene matches: 9. The CDR3 DNA sequence: TGTGCCAGCAGCTGGAGCCGGGACAGGGGGCGTAACGAGCAGTACTTC. This gives the protein CASSWSRDRGRNEQYF.

This chain connects TRBV27 to TRBJ2-2; 7 bases fit TRBD2. This CDR3 region has 16 residues. CDR1 is MNHEY and CDR2 is SMNVEV in the germline V gene (reference sequence). V trimming: 5 bases; J trimming: 4 bases; junction bases outside the gene matches: 10. The CDR3 nucleotides read TGTGCCAGCAGTCGGCTAGGGACGGGGGGCACCGGGGAGCTGTTTTTT. It encodes CASSRLGTGGTGELFF.

The chain uses TRBV6-5 and TRBJ2-3; 11 bases line up with TRBD1. The J segment lost 4 bases and the V segment lost 6 bases, leaving 6 bases of the junction unmatched. Germline values: CDR1 MNHEY, CDR2 SVGAGI. CDR3 length equals 15 residues. CDR3 sequence reads: CASRTGQGDADTQYF. Here the CDR3 DNA reads TGTGCCAGCAGAACGGGACAGGGGGACGCAGATACGCAGTATTTT.

The gene calls are TRBV10-2 and TRBJ2-2; TRBD1 agrees at 8 bases. The J segment lost 6 bases and the V segment lost 8 bases, leaving 11 bases of the junction unmatched. The CDR3 has 15 residues. Germline assignment: CDR1 WSHSY and CDR2 SAAADI. CDR3 loop: CASLNRTGLSGELFF. The CDR3, as DNA: TGCGCCAGCCTAAACCGGACAGGGCTGTCCGGGGAGCTGTTTTTT.

This chain links TRBV6-5 with TRBJ2-5; 7 bases line up with TRBD1. Trimming removed 6 bases from V and 3 bases from J; junction bases left unmatched: 10. This CDR3 has 15 amino acids. Germline V CDR1 and CDR2: MNHEY, SVGAGI. As DNA, the CDR3 is TGTGCCAGCAGGGAATTTACAGGGGCGGAAGAGACCCAGTACTTC. Amino acids: CASREFTGAEETQYF.

J is TRBJ2-1 and V is TRBV13; D not certain. CDR1 and CDR2 from the germline V gene are PRHDT and FYEKMQ (reference sequence). The CDR3 covers 14 residues. V lost 4 bases and J 5 bases, leaving 12 bases between the germline ends. The CDR3 bases are TGTGCCAGCAGCTCCGATGCGGCCGACAATGAGCAGTTCTTC. Encoded protein: CASSSDAADNEQFF.

This rearrangement joins TRBV11-2 to TRBJ2-7; D gene unclear. Germline V gene sequence: CDR1 SGHAT, CDR2 FQNNGV. The CDR3 has 14 residues. V was cut by 1 base and J by 0 bases, with 7 bases left in between. CDR3 nucleotides: TGTGCCAGCAGCTTAGTTCCAGCCTCCTACGAGCAGTACTTC. Protein: CASSLVPASYEQYF.

V and J are TRBV9 and TRBJ2-3; the D gene is possibly TRBD1 (6 bases). The germline V and J ends were trimmed by 4 bases and 0 bases, with 12 bases remaining between them. The CDR3 length is 15 residues. Germline V gene data show CDR1 as SGDLS and CDR2 as YYNGEE. The CDR3 bases are TGTGCCAGCAGCTCCGGACAGCCTAGCACAGATACGCAGTATTTT. Protein sequence: CASSSGQPSTDTQYF.

The chain uses TRBV27 and TRBJ1-5; D remains unclear. Trimming stripped 2 bases from V and 3 bases from J, with 14 bases between. The CDR3 extends over 16 amino acids. Germline assignment: CDR1 MNHEY and CDR2 SMNVEV (reference sequence). The CDR3 here is CASSLKGGSYNQPQHF. CDR3 nucleotide sequence: TGTGCCAGCAGTTTAAAGGGAGGGAGCTACAATCAGCCCCAGCATTTT.

About this clone itself: This sample also contains other DNA sequences that code for the same CDR3. The rearrangement links TRBV4-3 to TRBJ2-7; 11 nucleotides agree with TRBD2. The CDR3 is 15 amino acids. Germline V gives CDR1 LGHNA, CDR2 YSLEER. J gave up 1 base and V 3 bases, and 2 bases lay outside the gene matches. The chain's CDR3 is CASSQGLAVSYEQYF. The CDR3 bases are TGCGCCAGCAGCCAGGGACTAGCGGTGTCCTACGAGCAGTACTTC.

CDR3 amino acids: CASTNPRGSYGYTF. CDR3 bases: TGTGCCAGCACGAATCCCCGGGGTTCCTATGGCTACACCTTC. The chain couples TRBV19 to TRBJ1-2; D remains unclear. CDR1 and CDR2 from the germline V gene are LNHDA and SQIVND (reference sequence). V dropped 9 bases and J dropped 4 bases, with 18 bases sitting between them. CDR3 size: 14 residues.

The chain combines TRBV10-3 with TRBJ1-5, with TRBD1 matching over 9 bases. CDR3 length equals 16 residues. V was clipped by 10 bases and J by 6 bases; unmatched bases: 16. Germline V gene data show CDR1 as ENHRY and CDR2 as SYGVKD. CDR3 nucleotide sequence: TGTGCCACGCAAGAAGCCGGGACAGGGCCGGGTCAGCCCCAGCATTTT. Its protein product is CATQEAGTGPGQPQHF.

The chain combines TRBV7-6 with TRBJ2-7; D not resolved. Germline CDR1 reads SGHVS; CDR2 reads FNYEAQ. With 0 bases removed from V and 2 bases from J, the gap between germline ends came to 17 bases. This CDR3 is 17 amino acids long. CDR3 nucleotides: TGTGCCAGCAGCTTAGCGCCGGCGGAAAGGTTGACCTACGAGCAGTACTTC. Its protein product is CASSLAPAERLTYEQYF. The full variable domain, with the rest looked up from reference TRBV7-6 and TRBJ2-7, is GAGVSQSPRYKVTKRGQDVALRCDPISGHVSLYWYRQALGQGPEFLTYFNYEAQQDKSGLPNDRFSAERPEGSISTLTIQRTEQRDSAMYRCASSLAPAERLTYEQYFGPGTRLTVT.

The rearrangement uses TRBV11-2 and TRBJ1-1, with TRBD1 matching over 9 bases. Germline V gene lookup returns CDR1 SGHAT and CDR2 FQNNGV. This CDR3 region has 14 residues. V lost 5 bases to trimming and J lost 3 bases; unmatched junction nucleotides: 4. CDR3 nucleotide sequence: TGTGCCAGCAGCGTACAGGGGGCAGACACTGAAGCTTTCTTT. Protein sequence: CASSVQGADTEAFF.

The rearrangement links TRBV10-2 to TRBJ1-5; no clear D. The CDR3 is 13 residues long. V lost 3 bases and J 0 bases, leaving 3 bases between the germline ends. The V gene's germline CDR1 is WSHSY and CDR2 SAAADI. CDR3 sequence: CASSDISNQPQHF. Here the CDR3 DNA reads TGCGCCAGCAGTGACATTAGCAATCAGCCCCAGCATTTT.

With regard to this clone: Other DNA sequences in the sample encode the same CDR3. The chain is built from TRBV10-2 and TRBJ2-7; maybe TRBD1 (6 bases). Per germline, CDR1 WSHSY and CDR2 SAAADI. With 5 bases removed from V and 2 bases from J, the gap between germline ends came to 7 bases. This CDR3 comprises 12 residues. The CDR3 region is CASSTGPYEQYF. The DNA of the CDR3 is TGCGCCAGCAGTACAGGGCCCTACGAGCAGTACTTC.

The V and J genes are TRBV7-9 and TRBJ2-3, with 12 nucleotides matching TRBD2. Germline CDR1 SEHNR, CDR2 FQNEAQ (reference sequence). V was pared by 1 base and J by 4 bases, with 6 bases of the junction left unmatched. The CDR3 contains 17 residues. CDR3 bases: TGTGCCAGCAGCTTAGGGCGACTAGCGGGAGAATCAGATACGCAGTATTTT. Translating it yields CASSLGRLAGESDTQYF.